Detailed here is one T cell receptor (beta chain). These data come from a study of blood T cell repertoires in COVID-19. At the level of the study: The study drew acute and convalescent COVID-19 samples from the United States, Italy and Spain.

Per the study methods: Counts of nucleated cells, estimated from reference gene primer amplification, were obtained. Here immunoSEQ multiplex PCR was the method, and the copy in TCRdb shows in-frame clones only, minus some. V and J calls and clone size come straight from that table; D and trimming were deduced from the DNA. The sample shows more than 150,000 clones, roughly 84% of them seen only once. V dropped 5 bases and J dropped 2 bases, with 10 bases sitting between them. This CDR3 comprises 13 residues. Participant ages covered about 18 to 89 years across about two dozen US areas. Two negative PCRs, clearance, or symptom resolution had been documented for recovered Cohort 3 donors.

The sample was PBMCs or T cells enriched from blood (not recorded which). The sequence was collected from a woman aged 50 to 65 who had recovered from COVID-19. V gene TRBV12-3 or TRBV12-4 combines with J gene TRBJ2-7; D is unclear. The CDR3 DNA reads TGTGCCAGCAGTCGAGGTGGTCCCTACGAGCAGTACTTC. Its translation: CASSRGGPYEQYF.